This is a list of T cell receptor beta chains from one sample in a study of T cell changes during pregnancy in multiple sclerosis. Assay used: immunoSEQ multiplex PCR; TCRdb lists only in-frame clones, some missing. In the table there are some 31,000 clones, about nine tenths of which are singletons. The starting material was CD8+ T cells from peripheral blood mononuclear cells, obtained in the second trimester of pregnancy. The receptors were gathered from a female donor in good health, enrolled as a control in a pregnancy study. Both conserved end residues are part of each CDR3. The D gene is left open where the match is weak. The size of a clone is reported for some rows only, either as once, few or many, or as a class for expanded clones.

NA	TRBJ2-1	NA	16	TRBV4-3	TGCGCCAGCAGCCAAGATGAGGGAATTGGGTACAATGAGCAGTTCTTC	CASSQDEGIGYNEQFF
NA	TRBJ2-5	TRBD1	14	TRBV6-1	TGTGCCAGCAGTGGGGACAGGGAGGAAGAGACCCAGTACTTC	CASSGDREEETQYF
NA	TRBJ1-2	TRBD1	13	TRBV30	TGTGCCTGGGCAGGGGGCATCGGCTATGGCTACACCTTC	CAWAGGIGYGYTF
NA	TRBJ2-6	TRBD2	18	TRBV9	TGTGCCAGCAGCCAAACTAGCGGGGGGGCCGGAGGGGCCAACGTCCTGACTTTC	CASSQTSGGAGGANVLTF
NA	TRBJ1-1	TRBD1	16	TRBV7-8	TGTGCCAGCAGCCAACAGGGACAGCCCATGAACACTGAAGCTTTCTTT	CASSQQGQPMNTEAFF
few	TRBJ1-1	NA	13	TRBV9	TGTGCCAGCAGCCCAGGGTCAGGGACTGAAGCTTTCTTT	CASSPGSGTEAFF
NA	TRBJ2-3	TRBD2	17	TRBV7-9	TGTGCCAGCAGCCCCCCCAGTGTCGGGGGGGCGAAAGATACGCAGTATTTT	CASSPPSVGGAKDTQYF
few	TRBJ1-1	NA	14	TRBV30	TGTGCCTGGAGTGTTGAGCTCATGAACACTGAAGCTTTCTTT	CAWSVELMNTEAFF
NA	TRBJ2-5	NA	15	TRBV9	TGTGCCAGCAGCGTAGAAACAGCCGTAGCGGAGACCCAGTACTTC	CASSVETAVAETQYF
NA	TRBJ2-7	TRBD2	16	TRBV7-8	TGTGCCAGCAGCTTAGGGCTAGCGGGGAGCTCCTACGAGCAGTACTTC	CASSLGLAGSSYEQYF
NA	TRBJ1-6	NA	13	TRBV6-5	TGTGCCAGCAGTTATGGGGGCGGCTCACCCCTCCACTTT	CASSYGGGSPLHF
NA	TRBJ1-1	NA	13	TRBV19	TGTGCCAGCTTTGGACTTACGAACACTGAAGCTTTCTTT	CASFGLTNTEAFF
NA	TRBJ2-6	NA	15	TRBV7-2	TGTGCCAGCAGCTTAGATGGGAGTGGGGCCAACGTCCTGACTTTC	CASSLDGSGANVLTF
NA	TRBJ1-1	TRBD1	14	TRBV6-5	TGTGCCAGCAGTTACCGGACAGGGTCGACTGAAGCTTTCTTT	CASSYRTGSTEAFF
NA	TRBJ1-2	TRBD1	13	TRBV7-6	TGTGCCAGCGGACCCGGGACAGAGTATGGCTACACCTTC	CASGPGTEYGYTF
NA	TRBJ2-7	NA	14	TRBV7-6	TGTGCCAGCAGCCTCCCCGGGGTCTCCTACGAGCAGTACTTC	CASSLPGVSYEQYF
NA	TRBJ2-7	NA	13	TRBV30	TGTGCCTGGAGTGAGGTAGCGTTGGACGAGCAGTACTTC	CAWSEVALDEQYF
NA	TRBJ1-1	TRBD1	15	TRBV4-2	TGTGCCAGCAGCCAAGCTCCGGGACAGGGCCCTGAAGCTTTCTTT	CASSQAPGQGPEAFF
NA	TRBJ2-7	NA	14	TRBV7-9	TGTGCCAGCAGCCCAGGGACAAATTCCTACGAGCAGTACTTC	CASSPGTNSYEQYF
NA	TRBJ2-7	TRBD1	13	TRBV7-8	TGTGCCAGCAGCTTAGACAGGGGGTACGAGCAGTACTTC	CASSLDRGYEQYF
NA	TRBJ2-1	NA	13	TRBV11-3	TGTGCCAGCAGCTTAGGGACAGTCAATGAGCAGTTCTTC	CASSLGTVNEQFF
NA	TRBJ1-2	NA	12	TRBV7-9	TGTGCCAGCAGCTCTTACCAGGATGGCTACACCTTC	CASSSYQDGYTF
few	TRBJ1-1	TRBD1	13	TRBV9	TGTGCCAGCAGCCTGGGACAGGGTTTTGAAGCTTTCTTT	CASSLGQGFEAFF
NA	TRBJ2-7	TRBD2	14	TRBV5-5	TGTGCCAGCAGCTTACTAGCGTTTCGGGACGAGCAGTACTTC	CASSLLAFRDEQYF
NA	TRBJ1-1	TRBD1	13	TRBV5-6	TGTGCCAGCAGCTCTCAGGGGGCCACTGAAGCTTTCTTT	CASSSQGATEAFF
NA	TRBJ2-6	NA	15	TRBV9	TGTGCCAGCAGCGTAACAGGGAGTGGGGCCAACGTCCTGACTTTC	CASSVTGSGANVLTF
NA	TRBJ1-1	NA	10	TRBV7-9	TGTGCCAGCAGCTCGACTGAAGCTTTCTTT	CASSSTEAFF
once	TRBJ2-3	NA	15	TRBV5-1	TGCGCCAGCAGCTTGGTATCGGAGATCACAGATACGCAGTATTTT	CASSLVSEITDTQYF
NA	TRBJ2-7	NA	15	TRBV27	TGTGCCAGCAGGCCTACCGGGACAAACTCCTACGAGCAGTACTTC	CASRPTGTNSYEQYF
NA	TRBJ1-2	NA	17	TRBV4-1	TGCGCCAGCAGCCTCGAGACCGCGGCCAGGGCCTCTCGCGGCTACACCTTC	CASSLETAARASRGYTF
NA	TRBJ1-4	NA	16	TRBV4-2	TGTGCCAGCAGCCAAGAAGTGGCAGGGTTTCAGGAAAAACTGTTTTTT	CASSQEVAGFQEKLFF
once	TRBJ1-2	NA	13	TRBV6-5	TGTGCCAGCAGTTCCGGCAGGATTTATGGCTACACCTTC	CASSSGRIYGYTF
NA	TRBJ2-1	NA	13	TRBV9	TGTGCCAGCAGCTTGGACTCATCCAATGAGCAGTTCTTC	CASSLDSSNEQFF
NA	TRBJ1-1	TRBD1	13	TRBV2	TGTGCCAGCATCATGACAGGGGTGACTGAAGCTTTCTTT	CASIMTGVTEAFF
NA	TRBJ1-1	TRBD1	17	TRBV27	TGTGCCAGCAGTTCGACTCTCGGACAGGGGGGATACACTGAAGCTTTCTTT	CASSSTLGQGGYTEAFF
NA	TRBJ2-2	NA	18	TRBV11-3	TGTGCCAGCAGCTGGGGGTTGGACGCGACTAGAGGCACCGGGGAGCTGTTTTTT	CASSWGLDATRGTGELFF
NA	TRBJ2-1	TRBD1	12	TRBV9	TGTGCCAGCAGCGGGGGGACAGGGAGTAGGTTCTTC	CASSGGTGSRFF
NA	TRBJ2-3	NA	14	TRBV4-1	TGCGCCAGCAGCCACCGTCAGGGTACAGATACGCAGTATTTT	CASSHRQGTDTQYF
NA	TRBJ1-1	NA	16	TRBV6-5	TGTGCCAGCAGTTACGGATGGGACACTGGAAACACTGAAGCTTTCTTT	CASSYGWDTGNTEAFF
NA	TRBJ2-3	NA	15	TRBV29-1	TGCAGCGTTGAACTACTGGACAGCTACACAGATACGCAGTATTTT	CSVELLDSYTDTQYF
NA	TRBJ2-7	TRBD1	17	TRBV18	TGTGCCAGCTCAACCGGGACAGGGGACTTCCTATACTACGAGCAGTACTTC	CASSTGTGDFLYYEQYF
NA	TRBJ1-2	NA	17	TRBV4-1	TGCGCCAGCAGCCAAGGTTTCGGGGGTCCGGCTAACTATGGCTACACCTTC	CASSQGFGGPANYGYTF
NA	TRBJ2-1	NA	17	TRBV11-2	TGTGCCAGCAGCTTGCCCCTCGTCCAGGGATCCTACAATGAGCAGTTCTTC	CASSLPLVQGSYNEQFF
NA	TRBJ1-1	NA	14	TRBV5-1	TGCGCCAGCAGCCAGGGGACAACTGGAACTGAAGCTTTCTTT	CASSQGTTGTEAFF
NA	TRBJ2-7	TRBD1	15	TRBV6-5	TGTGCCAGCAGTTACGGCCCAGGGGGCGGAACCGAGCAGTACTTC	CASSYGPGGGTEQYF
NA	TRBJ1-6	TRBD1	14	TRBV5-4	TGTGCCAGCAGCTTCGACAGGGACAGTTCACCCCTCCACTTT	CASSFDRDSSPLHF
NA	TRBJ2-3	TRBD2	14	TRBV19	TGTGCCAGTAGTACGCGGGGAGGGAGGGATACGCAGTATTTT	CASSTRGGRDTQYF
NA	TRBJ1-1	NA	18	TRBV7-9	TGTGCCAGCATCTCCAATCCCCTGGGTGGAGGTTTAAACACTGAAGCTTTCTTT	CASISNPLGGGLNTEAFF
medium-sized	TRBJ1-1	NA	16	TRBV9	TGTGCCAGCAGCGGAGCTAGGGACAAAATAGACACTGAAGCTTTCTTT	CASSGARDKIDTEAFF
NA	TRBJ2-1	TRBD1	16	TRBV15	TGTGCCACCAGCAGAAAAACAGGGGGCGCAAGCAATGAGCAGTTCTTC	CATSRKTGGASNEQFF
NA	TRBJ2-1	TRBD1	15	TRBV27	TGTGCCAGCAGCCCCCTGACAGGGGGGTACAATGAGCAGTTCTTC	CASSPLTGGYNEQFF
NA	TRBJ2-7	TRBD1	12	TRBV6-1	TGTGCCAGCAGTTATACAGGGGTCGAGCAGTACTTC	CASSYTGVEQYF
NA	TRBJ2-5	NA	13	TRBV13	TGTGCCAGCAGCTTAGTCGCGGGGGAGACCCAGTACTTC	CASSLVAGETQYF